This T cell receptor beta chain was identified during a study of human T cells and chemical hapten exposure. At the level of the study: Among samples, TCR yields varied mainly because of small differences in pooled library volume.

About this clonotype: Its specificity is not known.

Sample time point: patch test 2, 6 weeks after DPC sensitization. Treatment: therapeutic diphenylcyclopropenone sensitization with weekly scalp DPC. TCRdb processed the RACE reads anew with MiXCR; each CDR3 protein has one entry. Of 140,000 or so distinct CDR3 sequences in the sample, 12% are singletons; the top ten hold 1.3% to 1.5%. The CDR3 runs 14 residues. Germline CDR1 reads MNHEY; CDR2 reads SVGAGI. After removal of 3 bases from V and 3 bases from J, the junction contained 3 bases not matched to a gene. General observations from the study: Once DPC sensitization occurred, TCRs above 1 in 1000 frequency showed no change.

This sequence originates from a woman between 45 and 60 years old with alopecia areata. Some clones in this sample may be carry-over from other donors' samples. J is TRBJ2-3 and V is TRBV6-5; 7 bases are shared with TRBD2. The sequenced sample was whole blood, obtained in connection with sensitization to the hapten diphenylcyclopropenone (DPC). In DNA form, the CDR3 reads TGTGCCAGCAGTTATCTGGGGGGGACAGATACGCAGTATTTT. This translates into CASSYLGGTDTQYF.